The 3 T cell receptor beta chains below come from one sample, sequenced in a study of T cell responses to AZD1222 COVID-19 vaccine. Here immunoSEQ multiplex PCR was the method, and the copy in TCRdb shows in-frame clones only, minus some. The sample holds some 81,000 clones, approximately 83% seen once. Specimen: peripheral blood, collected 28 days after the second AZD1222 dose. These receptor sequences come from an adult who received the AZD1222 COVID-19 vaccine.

CDR3 residues: CASSIVSRLDNEQFF. The CDR3 nucleotides are TGTGCCAGTAGTATAGTCTCCCGTCTGGATAATGAGCAGTTCTTC. The chain links TRBV19 to TRBJ2-1, with D hard to call. CDR1 and CDR2 from the germline V gene are LNHDA and SQIVND (reference sequence). The CDR3 totals 15 residues. V gave up 1 base and J gave up 7 bases, with 14 bases separating them.

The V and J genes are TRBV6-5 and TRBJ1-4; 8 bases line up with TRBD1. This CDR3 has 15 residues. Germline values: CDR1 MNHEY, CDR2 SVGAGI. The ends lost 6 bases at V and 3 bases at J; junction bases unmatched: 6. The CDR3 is CASRPQGASNEKLFF. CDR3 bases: TGTGCCAGCAGGCCCCAGGGGGCCTCTAATGAAAAACTGTTTTTT.

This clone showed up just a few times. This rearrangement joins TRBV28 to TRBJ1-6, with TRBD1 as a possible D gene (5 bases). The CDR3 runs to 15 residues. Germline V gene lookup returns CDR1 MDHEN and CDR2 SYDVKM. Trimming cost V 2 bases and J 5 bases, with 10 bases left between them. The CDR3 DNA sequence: TGTGCCAGCAGTTTAGACTCAGGGCATAATTCACCCCTCCACTTT. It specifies CASSLDSGHNSPLHF.